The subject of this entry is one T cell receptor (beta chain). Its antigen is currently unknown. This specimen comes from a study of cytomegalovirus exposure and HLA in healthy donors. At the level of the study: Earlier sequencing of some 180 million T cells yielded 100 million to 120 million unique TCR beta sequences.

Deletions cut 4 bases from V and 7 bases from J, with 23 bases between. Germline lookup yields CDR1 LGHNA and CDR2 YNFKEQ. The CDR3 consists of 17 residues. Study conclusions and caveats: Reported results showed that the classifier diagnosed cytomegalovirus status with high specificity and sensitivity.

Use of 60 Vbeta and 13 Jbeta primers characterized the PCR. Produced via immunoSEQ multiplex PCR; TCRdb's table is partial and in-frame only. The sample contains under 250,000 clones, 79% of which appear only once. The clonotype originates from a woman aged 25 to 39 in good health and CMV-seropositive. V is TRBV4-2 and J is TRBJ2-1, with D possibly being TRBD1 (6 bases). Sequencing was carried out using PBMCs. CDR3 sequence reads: CASSRKIAQGNGNEQFF. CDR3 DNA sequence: TGTGCCAGCAGCCGCAAGATAGCACAGGGCAACGGGAATGAGCAGTTCTTC.